Listed below are T cell receptor beta chains from one sample, sequenced in a study of metastatic and nonmetastatic thyroid tumors. TCRdb re-clonotyped the PCR reads through MiXCR. The profile covers 21,000 or so clones, with around 15% appearing a single time and approximately 35% taken by the ten largest. Sequenced sample: blood. These receptors were obtained from a female donor with papillary thyroid cancer or a benign thyroid nodule (not recorded which). Some clones in this sample may be carry-over from other donors' samples. CDR3s include the opening cysteine and the closing phenylalanine or tryptophan. Fields, in order: D gene, V gene, J gene, clone size, CDR3 DNA, CDR3 protein. D genes are given only for firm matches. The size field is filled for only some rows; it gives once, few, many or a size class.

D gene: .
V gene: TRBV20-1
J gene: TRBJ1-6
clone size: .
CDR3 DNA: TGCAGTGCTAGAAAAGACCATAGGTCCTATAATTCACGCCTCCACTTT
CDR3 protein: CSARKDHRSYNSRLHF

D gene: .
V gene: TRBV5-4
J gene: TRBJ2-3
clone size: many
CDR3 DNA: TGTGCCAGCAGCCTTAGCACAGATACGCAGTATTTT
CDR3 protein: CASSLSTDTQYF

D gene: TRBD1
V gene: TRBV24-1
J gene: TRBJ1-5
clone size: few
CDR3 DNA: TGTGCCACCAGCGAACCAGGGGGCAGTAATCAGCCCCAGCATTTT
CDR3 protein: CATSEPGGSNQPQHF

D gene: .
V gene: TRBV27
J gene: TRBJ1-1
clone size: .
CDR3 DNA: TGTGCCAGCAGTTTCCGGTACAGGGCGGCCTCTTGGGGCACTGAAGCTTTCTTT
CDR3 protein: CASSFRYRAASWGTEAFF

D gene: .
V gene: TRBV12-3/TRBV12-4
J gene: TRBJ1-2
clone size: many
CDR3 DNA: TGTGCCAGCAGCAATTCCGGGTCCTATGGCTACACCTTC
CDR3 protein: CASSNSGSYGYTF

D gene: .
V gene: TRBV5-1
J gene: TRBJ2-7
clone size: .
CDR3 DNA: TGCGTCAGCAGCTTGATGGATGCCTACGAGCAGTACTTC
CDR3 protein: CVSSLMDAYEQYF

D gene: TRBD2
V gene: TRBV5-1
J gene: TRBJ2-1
clone size: .
CDR3 DNA: TGCGCCAGCAACTACGGACTAGCGGACAATGAGCAGTTCTTC
CDR3 protein: CASNYGLADNEQFF

D gene: .
V gene: TRBV30
J gene: TRBJ1-2
clone size: many
CDR3 DNA: TGTGCCTGGAGTGTACTGCCCGGTCGGGGCTACACCTTC
CDR3 protein: CAWSVLPGRGYTF

D gene: .
V gene: TRBV20-1
J gene: TRBJ2-1
clone size: many
CDR3 DNA: TGCAGTGCTATTTATTACAATGAGCAGTTCTTC
CDR3 protein: CSAIYYNEQFF

D gene: .
V gene: TRBV19
J gene: TRBJ1-4
clone size: .
CDR3 DNA: TGTGCCAGCGCTGCTGAGGGCTCTAATGAAAAACTGTTTTTT
CDR3 protein: CASAAEGSNEKLFF

D gene: TRBD1
V gene: TRBV5-4
J gene: TRBJ2-1
clone size: many
CDR3 DNA: TGTGCCAGCAGCTGGGGACAGAGCTCCTACAATGAGCAGTTCTTC
CDR3 protein: CASSWGQSSYNEQFF

D gene: TRBD1
V gene: TRBV7-8
J gene: TRBJ2-1
clone size: many
CDR3 DNA: TGTGCCAGCAACGGACAGGGGGCGGAGAAAGGGATCGAACATGTCTCCTACAATGAGCAGTTCTTC
CDR3 protein: CASNGQGAEKGIEHVSYNEQFF

D gene: .
V gene: TRBV6-5
J gene: TRBJ2-7
clone size: many
CDR3 DNA: TGTGCCAGCAGTTACTCGATCGGCGAGCAGTACTTC
CDR3 protein: CASSYSIGEQYF

D gene: .
V gene: TRBV18
J gene: TRBJ2-1
clone size: many
CDR3 DNA: TGTGCCAGCTCACAAACTTGGGATAATGAGCAGTTCTTC
CDR3 protein: CASSQTWDNEQFF

D gene: .
V gene: TRBV9
J gene: TRBJ1-3
clone size: many
CDR3 DNA: TGTGCCAGCAGCGTAGGTAGGAGAGACAGCTCTGGAAACACCATATATTTT
CDR3 protein: CASSVGRRDSSGNTIYF

D gene: TRBD1
V gene: TRBV4-1
J gene: TRBJ1-6
clone size: many
CDR3 DNA: TGCGCCAGCAGCCAAGATCTAGGGGGCTCGGATTCACCCCTCCACTTT
CDR3 protein: CASSQDLGGSDSPLHF

D gene: TRBD2
V gene: TRBV28
J gene: TRBJ2-7
clone size: medium-sized
CDR3 DNA: TGTGCCAGCAGCTCTAGGACTAGCGGGCTCTACGAGCAGTACTTC
CDR3 protein: CASSSRTSGLYEQYF

D gene: TRBD2
V gene: TRBV5-4
J gene: TRBJ2-1
clone size: many
CDR3 DNA: TGTGCCAGCAGCTTGGAAGCTAGCGGGATGGGGCAGTTCTTC
CDR3 protein: CASSLEASGMGQFF

D gene: .
V gene: TRBV7-6
J gene: TRBJ2-1
clone size: many
CDR3 DNA: TGTGCCAGCAGCCGAGGACGGGGGAGCTCCTACAATGAGCAGTTCTTC
CDR3 protein: CASSRGRGSSYNEQFF

D gene: .
V gene: TRBV3-1
J gene: TRBJ1-3
clone size: many
CDR3 DNA: TGTGCCAGCAGCTCCTCCCGGGACTCTGGAAACACCATATATTTT
CDR3 protein: CASSSSRDSGNTIYF

D gene: .
V gene: TRBV15
J gene: TRBJ2-7
clone size: many
CDR3 DNA: TGTGCCACCAGCTTCCAGCAGGGACCCCTCGAGCAGTACTTC
CDR3 protein: CATSFQQGPLEQYF

D gene: .
V gene: TRBV27
J gene: TRBJ1-1
clone size: many
CDR3 DNA: TGTGCCAGCAGTCTTGGGCAGGCGGGGGACACTGAAGCTTTCTTT
CDR3 protein: CASSLGQAGDTEAFF

D gene: TRBD1
V gene: TRBV29-1
J gene: TRBJ1-1
clone size: many
CDR3 DNA: TGCAGCGTTGCGGACAGGGGGAACACTGAAGCTTTCTTT
CDR3 protein: CSVADRGNTEAFF

D gene: TRBD2
V gene: TRBV11-3
J gene: TRBJ2-7
clone size: .
CDR3 DNA: TGTGCCAGCAGCTTCCTAGCGGGAGTCTACGAGCAGTACTTC
CDR3 protein: CASSFLAGVYEQYF

D gene: TRBD2
V gene: TRBV19
J gene: TRBJ2-1
clone size: many
CDR3 DNA: TGTGCCAGTAGGCGGGAGACGCACAATGAGCAGTTCTTC
CDR3 protein: CASRRETHNEQFF

D gene: TRBD2
V gene: TRBV11-2
J gene: TRBJ2-1
clone size: many
CDR3 DNA: TGTGCCAGCAGCCGATCTGGGGCGGGAGGGGGGAATGAGCAGTTCTTC
CDR3 protein: CASSRSGAGGGNEQFF